This T cell receptor (beta chain) appears in the sequencing data of a study of T cell changes during pregnancy in multiple sclerosis. The protocol was immunoSEQ multiplex PCR, while the TCRdb copy is restricted to in-frame clones and leaves out a portion. Of around 62,000 clones detected, roughly nine tenths appear once; the ten largest clones hold around 1.5%. CDR3 length equals 18 residues. From germline, CDR1 is MNHEY and CDR2 SMNVEV (reference sequence). The ends lost 4 bases at V and 2 bases at J; junction bases unmatched: 14. Source: peripheral blood, taken in the third trimester of pregnancy. This receptor was taken from a female donor with multiple sclerosis, enrolled in a pregnancy study. The rearrangement uses TRBV27 and TRBJ1-5; 7 nucleotides line up with TRBD1. The CDR3 nucleotides read TGTGCCAGCAGTTCCACCAGGGGGGCCCCTTCTCGCAATCAGCCCCAGCATTTT. It codes for CASSSTRGAPSRNQPQHF.